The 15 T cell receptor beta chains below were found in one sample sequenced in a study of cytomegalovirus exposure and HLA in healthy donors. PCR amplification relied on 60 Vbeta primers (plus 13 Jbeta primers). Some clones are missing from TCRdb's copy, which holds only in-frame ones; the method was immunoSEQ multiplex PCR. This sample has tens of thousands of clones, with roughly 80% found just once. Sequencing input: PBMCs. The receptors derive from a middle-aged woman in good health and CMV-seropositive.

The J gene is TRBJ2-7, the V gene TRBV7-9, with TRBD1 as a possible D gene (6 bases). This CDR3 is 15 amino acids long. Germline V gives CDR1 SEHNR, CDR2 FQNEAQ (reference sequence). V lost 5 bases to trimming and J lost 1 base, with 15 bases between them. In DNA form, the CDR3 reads TGTGCCAGCAGCCCTGGGGGCGGCGGGTCCTACGAGCAGTACTTC. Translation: CASSPGGGGSYEQYF.

The CDR3 DNA follows: TGTGCCAGCAGCTTCTTGACACGTGGGGAGCAGTACTTC. Translated, it gives CASSFLTRGEQYF. This chain connects TRBV5-6 to TRBJ2-5, with TRBD2 as a possible D gene (5 bases). With 2 bases removed from V and 11 bases from J, the gap between germline ends came to 16 bases. Germline CDR1 is SGHDT and CDR2 is YYEEEE. The CDR3 is 13 amino acids.

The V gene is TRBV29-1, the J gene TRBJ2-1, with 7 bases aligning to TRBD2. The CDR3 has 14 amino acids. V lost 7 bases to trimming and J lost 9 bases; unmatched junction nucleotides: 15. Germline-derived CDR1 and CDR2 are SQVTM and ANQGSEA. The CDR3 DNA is TGCAGCGCCCGGGAGAGGGCCCCGGGGGGTGAGCAGTTCTTC. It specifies CSARERAPGGEQFF.

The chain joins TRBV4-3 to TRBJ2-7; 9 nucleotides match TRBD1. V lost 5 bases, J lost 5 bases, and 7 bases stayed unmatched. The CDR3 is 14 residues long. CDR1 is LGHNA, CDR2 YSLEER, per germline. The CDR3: CASSTDRGVDEQYF. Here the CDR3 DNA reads TGCGCCAGCAGCACCGACAGGGGGGTCGACGAGCAGTACTTC.

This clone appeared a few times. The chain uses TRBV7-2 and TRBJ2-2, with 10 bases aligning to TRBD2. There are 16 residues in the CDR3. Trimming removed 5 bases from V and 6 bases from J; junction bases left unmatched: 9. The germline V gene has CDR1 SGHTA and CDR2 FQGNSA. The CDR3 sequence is CASSVRAGGRAGELFF. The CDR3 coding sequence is TGTGCCAGCAGCGTTAGAGCGGGGGGGCGAGCCGGGGAGCTGTTTTTT. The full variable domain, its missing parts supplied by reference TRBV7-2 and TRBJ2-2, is GAGVSQSPSNKVTEKGKDVELRCDPISGHTALYWYRQSLGQGLEFLIYFQGNSAPDKSGLPSDRFSAERTGGSVSTLTIQRTQQEDSAVYLCASSVRAGGRAGELFFGEGSRLTVL.

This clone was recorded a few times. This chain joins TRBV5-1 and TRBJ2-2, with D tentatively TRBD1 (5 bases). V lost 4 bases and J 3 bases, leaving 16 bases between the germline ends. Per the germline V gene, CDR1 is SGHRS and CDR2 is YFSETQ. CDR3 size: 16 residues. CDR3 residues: CASSALQGRDTGELFF. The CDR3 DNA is TGCGCCAGCAGCGCGCTTCAGGGTCGGGACACCGGGGAGCTGTTTTTT.

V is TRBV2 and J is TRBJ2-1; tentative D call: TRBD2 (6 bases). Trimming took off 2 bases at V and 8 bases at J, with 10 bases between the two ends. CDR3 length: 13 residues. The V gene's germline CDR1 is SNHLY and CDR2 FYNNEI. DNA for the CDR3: TGTGCCAGCAGTGAACAGGAGGGGCATGAGCAGTTCTTC. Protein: CASSEQEGHEQFF.

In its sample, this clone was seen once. In nucleotides, the CDR3 is TGCGCCAGCAGCGGACAGCCAACGGGGGGCTACACCTTC. It codes for CASSGQPTGGYTF. This chain connects TRBV10-1 to TRBJ1-2, with D maybe TRBD1 (6 bases). Trimming removed 6 bases at V and 8 bases at J, with 16 bases between. The CDR3 contains 13 residues. Germline V gives CDR1 WNHNN, CDR2 SYGVQD (reference sequence).

The CDR3 region has the DNA TGTGCCTGGAGTGTTAGGGCGGGGACTGAAGCTTTCTTT. Protein product: CAWSVRAGTEAFF. The chain recombines TRBV30 with TRBJ1-1; D gene uncertain. The CDR3 sequence is 13 residues long. The V gene lost 0 bases and the J gene lost 5 bases, with 10 bases spanning the gap. In germline, CDR1 is GTSNPN, CDR2 SVGIG (reference sequence). Complete variable domain (other parts from reference TRBV30 and TRBJ1-1): SQTIHQWPATLVQPVGSPLSLECTVEGTSNPNLYWYRQAAGRGLQLLFYSVGIGQISSEVPQNLSASRPQDRQFILSSKKLLLSDSGFYLCAWSVRAGTEAFFGQGTRLTVV.

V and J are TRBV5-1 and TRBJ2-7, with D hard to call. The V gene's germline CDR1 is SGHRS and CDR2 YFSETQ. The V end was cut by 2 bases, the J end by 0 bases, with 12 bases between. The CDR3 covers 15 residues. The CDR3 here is CASSLAGSSSYEQYF. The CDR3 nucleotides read TGCGCCAGCAGCTTAGCAGGATCGAGCTCCTACGAGCAGTACTTC. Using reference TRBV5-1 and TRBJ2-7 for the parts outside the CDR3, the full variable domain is KAGVTQTPRYLIKTRGQQVTLSCSPISGHRSVSWYQQTPGQGLQFLFEYFSETQRNKGNFPGRFSGRQFSNSRSEMNVSTLELGDSALYLCASSLAGSSSYEQYFGPGTRLTVT.

CDR3 region: CASSATQGTEAFF. The CDR3, as DNA: TGTGCCAGCAGCGCGACTCAGGGGACTGAAGCTTTCTTT. This chain links TRBV7-9 with TRBJ1-1; possibly TRBD1 for D (6 bases). Germline V CDR1 and CDR2: SEHNR, FQNEAQ (reference sequence). Trimming stripped 5 bases from V and 5 bases from J, with 12 bases between. This CDR3 contains 13 residues.

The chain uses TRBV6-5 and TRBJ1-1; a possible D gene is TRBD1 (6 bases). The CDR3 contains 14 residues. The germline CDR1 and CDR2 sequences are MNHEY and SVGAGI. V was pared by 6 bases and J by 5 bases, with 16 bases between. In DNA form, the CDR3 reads TGTGCCAGCAGACCAGAGGGGGGGAGGACTGAAGCTTTCTTT. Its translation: CASRPEGGRTEAFF.

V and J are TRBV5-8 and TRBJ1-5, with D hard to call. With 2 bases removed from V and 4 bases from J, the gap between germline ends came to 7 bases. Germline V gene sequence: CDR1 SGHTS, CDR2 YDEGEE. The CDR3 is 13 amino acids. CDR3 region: CASSLTDNQPQHF. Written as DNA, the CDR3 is TGTGCCAGCAGCTTAACAGATAATCAGCCCCAGCATTTT.

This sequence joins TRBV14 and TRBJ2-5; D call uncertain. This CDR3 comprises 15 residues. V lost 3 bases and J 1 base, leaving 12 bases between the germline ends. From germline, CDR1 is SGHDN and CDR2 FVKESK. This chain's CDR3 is CASSHRTEIQETQYF. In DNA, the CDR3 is TGTGCCAGCAGCCACAGAACAGAGATCCAAGAGACCCAGTACTTC.

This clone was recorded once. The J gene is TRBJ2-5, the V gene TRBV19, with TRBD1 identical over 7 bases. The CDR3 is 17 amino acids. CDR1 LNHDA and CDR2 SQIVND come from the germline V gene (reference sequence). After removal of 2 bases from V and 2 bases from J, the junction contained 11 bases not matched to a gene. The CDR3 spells CASSILGKGAEQETQYF. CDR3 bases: TGTGCCAGTAGTATATTGGGAAAGGGGGCCGAACAAGAGACCCAGTACTTC.